This is a list of T cell receptor beta chains from one sample in a study of blood T cells in healthy people across ages. One entry per CDR3 protein, called by TCRdb with MiXCR from the 5' RACE reads. Among some 1,800,000 distinct CDR3 sequences, approximately 40% were seen once, and the ten largest hold under 25%. Sequencing was done on a sample of blood. These receptors all come from a human donor in good health. CDR3s include the opening cysteine and the closing phenylalanine or tryptophan. The D gene is left open where the match is weak. Only some rows state a clone size, as once, few, many or a class for expanded clones.

d_gene	v_gene	j_gene	abundance	CDR3nt	CDR3aa
TRBD1	TRBV13	TRBJ2-3	.	TGTGCCAGCAGCTCCCGGGACAGAGTCGAAGATACGCAGTATTTT	CASSSRDRVEDTQYF
TRBD1	TRBV4-1	TRBJ1-5	.	TGCGCCAGCAGCCAAGATCCGGGACAGGGGGCTTATCAGCCCCAGCATTTT	CASSQDPGQGAYQPQHF
.	TRBV5-1	TRBJ1-1	few	TGCGCCAGCAGCCCAGGACAGCCTGAACAGACTGAAGCTTTCTTT	CASSPGQPEQTEAFF
.	TRBV15	TRBJ2-3	few	TGTGCCACCAGCAAGCGGGTACTAGGAGGCACAGATACGCAGTATTTT	CATSKRVLGGTDTQYF
TRBD2	TRBV29-1	TRBJ2-4	.	TGCAGCGTTCTGACTAGCTGGGGGCAGTACTTC	CSVLTSWGQYF
.	TRBV7-9	TRBJ1-1	.	TGTGCCATATGGGGGTTGAACACTGAAGCTTTCTTT	CAIWGLNTEAFF
.	TRBV7-2	TRBJ2-1	.	TGTGCCAGCAGCGGAGGACCAGCGGTGTACAATGAGCAGTTCTTC	CASSGGPAVYNEQFF
.	TRBV10-3	TRBJ1-5	.	TGTGCCACCAGTGTTGGGTTTGTTGGTAAAAATCAGCCCCAGCATTTT	CATSVGFVGKNQPQHF
.	TRBV7-9	TRBJ2-5	few	TGTGCCAGCAGCCCCCAGACAGCGCCAGAGCAGTACTTC	CASSPQTAPEQYF
.	TRBV7-2	TRBJ1-1	once	TGTGCCAGCAACAAAGGGCGGGGGCCCGGCACTGAAGCTTTCTTT	CASNKGRGPGTEAFF
TRBD2	TRBV18	TRBJ2-1	few	TGTGCCAGCTCACCCTCCCCTAGCGGGGGTACGGATGAGCAGTTCTTC	CASSPSPSGGTDEQFF
TRBD1	TRBV4-1	TRBJ2-7	.	TGCGCCTGCAGCCAGGGGGACGAGCAGTACTTC	CACSQGDEQYF
.	TRBV29-1	TRBJ1-6	.	TGCAGCGTGGAAGCGGGGCCCAATTCACCCCTCCACTTT	CSVEAGPNSPLHF
.	TRBV21-1	TRBJ1-4	.	TGTGCCAGCATGTCCCGGGACAGGGGGCGGGAGGAAAAACTGTTTTTT	CASMSRDRGREEKLFF
TRBD1	TRBV6-6	TRBJ1-2	few	TGTGCCAGCGGCAGCCTTCCAGGGGGACTAGGGTATGGCTACACCTTC	CASGSLPGGLGYGYTF
TRBD1	TRBV10-3	TRBJ2-3	once	TGTGCCATCAGTGACCGGGACAGACTACACACAGATACGCAGTATTTT	CAISDRDRLHTDTQYF
.	TRBV6-5	TRBJ2-3	.	TGTGCCAGCAGTTCCAGGGTCCCCACAGATACGCAGTATTTT	CASSSRVPTDTQYF
.	TRBV18	TRBJ2-1	.	TGTGCCAGCTCATGGAAGGGGGTCAATGAGCAGTTCTTC	CASSWKGVNEQFF
.	TRBV4-1	TRBJ1-5	once	TGCGCCAGCAGCCCTATCGGGTCAGGGGCGTCCAATCAGCCCCAGCATTTT	CASSPIGSGASNQPQHF
.	TRBV7-2	TRBJ2-1	.	TGTGCCAGCAGCTTAGTCGTCCAGGGCGGATATTACAATGAGCAGTTCTTC	CASSLVVQGGYYNEQFF
.	TRBV25-1	TRBJ1-6	.	TGTGCCGGCAGTGAATATGCTTCACCCCTCCACTTT	CAGSEYASPLHF
.	TRBV20-1	TRBJ2-7	many	TGCAGTGCTAGGGTCGGGGTCTCCTACGAGCAGTACTTC	CSARVGVSYEQYF
.	TRBV5-1	TRBJ2-1	.	TGCGCCAGCAGCACTGGACAAGAGGGAAATGAGCAGTTCTTC	CASSTGQEGNEQFF
.	TRBV7-3	TRBJ2-7	few	TGTGCCAGCAGCCCACTACCGAGCTCCTACGAGCAGTACTTC	CASSPLPSSYEQYF
.	TRBV7-2	TRBJ1-5	.	TGTGCCAGCAGCTTTATCGGAAGCAATCAGCCCCAGCATTTT	CASSFIGSNQPQHF
TRBD2	TRBV5-5	TRBJ2-3	few	TGTGCCAGCAGCTTACTAGCGGCGTCTAGCACAGATACGCAGTATTTT	CASSLLAASSTDTQYF
.	TRBV20-1	TRBJ2-5	.	TGCAGTGCTAGTCCCCCGTACCAAGAGACCCAGTACTTC	CSASPPYQETQYF
TRBD2	TRBV4-3	TRBJ2-2	few	TGCGCCAGCAGCCAAGGGACTAGCTTCACCGGGGAGCTGTTTTTT	CASSQGTSFTGELFF
.	TRBV20-1	TRBJ2-1	.	TGCAGTGCCTCCGGGACGGGGGTGAGTTTGAGGTATAATGAGCAGTTCTTC	CSASGTGVSLRYNEQFF
.	TRBV6-2/TRBV6-3	TRBJ1-2	few	TGTGCCAGCAGTTACGAAGGGATTGGTGGCTACACCTTC	CASSYEGIGGYTF
.	TRBV5-6	TRBJ2-3	.	TGTGCCAGCAGCTTGGGGTGGCAAGATAACACAGATACGCAGTATTTT	CASSLGWQDNTDTQYF
.	TRBV7-4	TRBJ1-4	.	TGTGCCAGCAGCTTAGTTGGGGCAGGGAGAGAAAAACTGTTTTTT	CASSLVGAGREKLFF
.	TRBV15	TRBJ2-1	many	TGTGCCACCAGCAGAGATCTGGGGTCCTACAATGAGCAGTTCTTC	CATSRDLGSYNEQFF
TRBD2	TRBV9	TRBJ2-2	.	TGTGCCAGCAGCGTAATAGCGGGGACCGGGGAGCTGTTTTTT	CASSVIAGTGELFF
.	TRBV20-1	TRBJ2-6	.	TGCAGTGCCGAGGACCGCCTCCGGGCCAACGTCCTGACTTTC	CSAEDRLRANVLTF
TRBD2	TRBV7-8	TRBJ2-2	.	TGTGCCAGCAGCAAGGGACTAGCGGGGTCCGGCACCGGGGAGCTGTTTTTT	CASSKGLAGSGTGELFF
.	TRBV27	TRBJ2-7	.	TGTGCCAGCGCACAGGGAAGCTCCTACGAGCAGTACTTC	CASAQGSSYEQYF
TRBD2	TRBV7-2	TRBJ2-2	.	TGTGCCAGCAGCCGTGCCGGGACTAGCCCTCCCGGGGAGCTGTTTTTT	CASSRAGTSPPGELFF
.	TRBV12-3/TRBV12-4	TRBJ2-1	few	TGTGCCAGCAGTTTATTAAGGGCCAATGAGCAGTTCTTC	CASSLLRANEQFF